The T cell receptor beta chain under discussion was sequenced for a study of Ad26.COV2.S vaccination and SARS-CoV-2 variants. Clones were read by immunoSEQ multiplex PCR, and TCRdb kept only the in-frame ones, dropping some. This table has approximately 300,000 clones, around 84% appearing once. Trimming pared 3 bases from V and 7 bases from J, leaving 9 bases between. The CDR3 loop spans 11 amino acids. Germline CDR1 GTSNPN, CDR2 SVGIG (reference sequence). Specified treatment: about 20 received Ad26.COV2.S at low or high dose, single or two shots; several received placebo; per-sample allocation not given. Following the first vaccine or placebo injection, samples were taken on day 63.

The sequence was collected from a person between 18 and 65 years old who received the Ad26.COV2.S COVID-19 vaccine or a placebo. The starting material was peripheral blood, obtained in a trial of Ad26.COV2.S vaccine versus placebo. J is TRBJ1-1 and V is TRBV30; D call uncertain. The CDR3 nucleotides read TGTGCCTGGAGCCCGGACGGTGAAGCTTTCTTT. This gives the protein CAWSPDGEAFF.